A single sample gave rise to the 8 T cell receptor beta chains below, sequenced in a study of blood T cell repertoires in COVID-19. TCRdb's table, derived via immunoSEQ multiplex PCR, lists solely in-frame clones and lacks some. The sample yields 85,000 to 130,000 clones, 75% to 85% seen once. Sequences were obtained from peripheral blood. These receptor sequences come from a man between 60 and 75 years old with acute or convalescent COVID-19.

The chain couples TRBV28 to TRBJ1-1, with no clear D. Germline V gene sequence: CDR1 MDHEN, CDR2 SYDVKM. The V end was cut by 3 bases, the J end by 4 bases, with 6 bases between. The CDR3 spans 12 residues. CDR3 coding DNA: TGTGCCAGCAGTTTGCTAGGCACTGAAGCTTTCTTT. Amino acids: CASSLLGTEAFF. The whole variable domain, remainder taken from reference TRBV28 and TRBJ1-1, is DVKVTQSSRYLVKRTGEKVFLECVQDMDHENMFWYRQDPGLGLRLIYFSYDVKMKEKGDIPEGYSVSREKKERFSLILESASTNQTSMYLCASSLLGTEAFFGQGTRLTVV.

The chain employs TRBV7-8 and TRBJ2-7; 8 nucleotides line up with TRBD1. CDR3 length: 12 residues. Germline V lookup: CDR1 SGHVS, CDR2 FQNEAQ. The J segment lost 6 bases and the V segment lost 5 bases, leaving 3 bases of the junction unmatched. The CDR3 reads CASSRQGSEQYF. Written as DNA, the CDR3 is TGTGCCAGCAGCCGACAGGGGAGCGAGCAGTACTTC.

The chain carries TRBV6-5 and TRBJ1-2, with D maybe TRBD1 (6 bases). The CDR3 extends over 16 amino acids. V dropped 0 bases and J dropped 2 bases, with 13 bases sitting between them. Germline V gene sequence: CDR1 MNHEY, CDR2 SVGAGI. The CDR3 DNA sequence: TGTGCCAGCAGTTACTCGAGATACAGGGCGAACTATGGCTACACCTTC. Translated: CASSYSRYRANYGYTF.

The V gene is TRBV18, the J gene TRBJ2-2; TRBD2 might be the D (6 bases). The V end was cut by 1 base, the J end by 2 bases, with 11 bases between. The CDR3 consists of 16 residues. The germline V gene has CDR1 KGHSH and CDR2 LQKENI. The CDR3 protein is CASSPRGLVNTGELFF. CDR3 sequence (DNA): TGTGCCAGCTCACCACGGGGACTCGTTAACACCGGGGAGCTGTTTTTT.

The CDR3 sequence: CASSGQSLNTEAFF. DNA of the CDR3: TGTGCCAGCAGCGGACAGAGTTTGAACACTGAAGCTTTCTTT. V gene TRBV6-5 combines with J gene TRBJ1-1; the D gene is possibly TRBD1 (6 bases). Germline CDR1 is MNHEY and CDR2 is SVGAGI. This CDR3 has 14 amino acids. Deletions cut 6 bases from V and 0 bases from J, with 11 bases between.

This rearrangement joins TRBV7-9 to TRBJ2-1; 7 bases are a match to TRBD1. Germline V gene data show CDR1 as SEHNR and CDR2 as FQNEAQ (reference sequence). V was pared by 4 bases and J by 4 bases, with 13 bases of the junction left unmatched. The CDR3 has 17 amino acids. The chain's CDR3 is CASSSGQAPYNYNEQFF. CDR3 coding DNA: TGTGCCAGCAGCTCTGGACAGGCCCCCTACAATTACAATGAGCAGTTCTTC.

CDR3 loop: CASSETGTGFHEQYF. DNA for the CDR3: TGTGCCAGCAGCGAGACCGGGACAGGGTTCCACGAGCAGTACTTC. This chain links TRBV3-1 (or the pseudogene TRBV3-2) with TRBJ2-7; the match to TRBD1 covers 9 bases. Germline lookup yields CDR1 LGHDT and CDR2 YNNKEL (reference sequence). With 5 bases clipped from V and 5 bases from J, the junction kept 10 bases outside the gene matches. The CDR3 runs 15 residues.

The chain joins TRBV6-1 to TRBJ2-7; 7 bases fit TRBD1. Germline CDR1 reads MNHNS; CDR2 reads SASEGT. This CDR3 spans 14 amino acids. V gave up 1 base and J gave up 5 bases; unmatched junction bases: 5. CDR3 sequence reads: CASSEDRGPNEQYF. CDR3 DNA sequence: TGTGCCAGCAGTGAAGACAGGGGACCCAACGAGCAGTACTTC.